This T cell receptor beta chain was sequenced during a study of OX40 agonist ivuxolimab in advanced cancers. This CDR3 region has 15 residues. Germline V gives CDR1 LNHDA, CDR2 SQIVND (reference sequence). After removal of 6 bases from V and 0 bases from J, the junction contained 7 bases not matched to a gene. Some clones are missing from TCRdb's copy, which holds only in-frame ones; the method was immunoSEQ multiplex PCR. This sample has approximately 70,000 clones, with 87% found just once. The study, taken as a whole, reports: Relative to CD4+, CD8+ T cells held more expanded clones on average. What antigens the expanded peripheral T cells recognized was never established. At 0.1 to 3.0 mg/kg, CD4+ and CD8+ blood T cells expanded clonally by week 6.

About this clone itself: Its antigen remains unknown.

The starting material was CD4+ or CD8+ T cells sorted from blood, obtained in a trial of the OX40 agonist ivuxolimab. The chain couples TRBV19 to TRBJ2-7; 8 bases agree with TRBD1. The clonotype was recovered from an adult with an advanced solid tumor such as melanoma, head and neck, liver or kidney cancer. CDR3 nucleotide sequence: TGTGCCAGTAGCAGAGCGACAGGGGCCTCCTACGAGCAGTACTTC. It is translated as CASSRATGASYEQYF.